Each of the 25 T cell receptor beta chains below was sequenced from the same sample in a study of T cells in Graves' hyperthyroidism and ophthalmopathy. The CDR3 regions of TCR beta were amplified from RNA transcripts. Using the HTBI primer set, a first-round RT-PCR was run on the TCR CDR3. TCRdb passed the multiplex PCR reads through MiXCR, listing each CDR3 protein once. The top ten hold around 14% of the sample, which has about 570,000 distinct CDR3 sequences, roughly 15% seen once. The sample was blood. These receptors originate from a woman between 35 and 50 years old with Graves' hyperthyroidism.

V usage is TRBV6-1 and J usage is TRBJ1-5; tentative D call: TRBD1 (6 bases). Germline values: CDR1 MNHNS, CDR2 SASEGT. With 5 bases removed from V and 7 bases from J, the gap between germline ends came to 12 bases. This CDR3 is 13 amino acids long. The CDR3 loop is CASSPQGWQPQHF. Here the CDR3 DNA reads TGTGCCAGCAGTCCACAGGGTTGGCAGCCCCAGCATTTT.

Ten or more counts support this clonotype. This chain connects TRBV5-1 to TRBJ2-1; D is ambiguous. With 1 base removed from V and 0 bases from J, the gap between germline ends came to 11 bases. Germline CDR1 SGHRS, CDR2 YFSETQ. This CDR3 region has 16 residues. The DNA of the CDR3 is TGCGCCAGCAGCTTGTACGGCCGGAGCTCCTACAATGAGCAGTTCTTC. Protein product: CASSLYGRSSYNEQFF. The full variable domain, in which reference TRBV5-1 and TRBJ2-1 provide the parts outside the CDR3, is KAGVTQTPRYLIKTRGQQVTLSCSPISGHRSVSWYQQTPGQGLQFLFEYFSETQRNKGNFPGRFSGRQFSNSRSEMNVSTLELGDSALYLCASSLYGRSSYNEQFFGPGTRLTVL.

This rearrangement joins TRBV10-3 to TRBJ2-2, with 8 bases lining up with TRBD2. Germline CDR1 and CDR2: ENHRY and SYGVKD. J was trimmed by 3 bases and V by 6 bases; bases with no gene match: 9. This CDR3 is 16 amino acids long. CDR3 amino acids: CAISKSGSRDTGELFF. Here the CDR3 DNA reads TGTGCCATCAGCAAGAGCGGGAGTCGGGACACCGGGGAGCTGTTTTTT.

This clonotype was recorded a few times. The rearrangement uses TRBV6-1 and TRBJ2-1; no firm D call. V lost 9 bases and J 6 bases, leaving 12 bases between the germline ends. Looked up from germline, CDR1 is MNHNS and CDR2 is SASEGT. This CDR3 region has 12 residues. The CDR3 DNA is TGTGCCAGTTACGATGGCCGCAATGAGCAGTTCTTC. It is translated as CASYDGRNEQFF.

This clonotype was detected many times. CDR3 in DNA: TGTGCCAGCAGCCAATTAAAGTCCTACGAGCAGTACTTC. Translating gives CASSQLKSYEQYF. The chain carries TRBV3-1 and TRBJ2-7; no clear D. Germline V gene lookup returns CDR1 LGHDT and CDR2 YNNKEL (reference sequence). The CDR3 sequence is 13 residues long. Between the trimmed V and J ends, which lost 2 bases and 1 base, there was a span of 6 bases.

As for this clonotype: This may arise from a read error, as a much more abundant clone is one base away. The V and J genes are TRBV7-8 and TRBJ2-2, with D uncertain. Germline V CDR1 and CDR2: SGHVS, FQNEAQ. This CDR3 comprises 16 residues. The CDR3 spells CASSLPRRANTRELFF. CDR3 sequence (DNA): TGTGCCAGCAGCTTACCCCGCCGGGCGAACACCAGGGAGCTGTTTTTT.

The gene calls are TRBV15 and TRBJ2-5; tentative D call: TRBD1 (5 bases). V was pared by 0 bases and J by 3 bases, with 8 bases between. This CDR3 contains 14 residues. The germline CDR1 and CDR2 sequences are LNHNV and YYDKDF (reference sequence). DNA of the CDR3: TGTGCCACCAGCAGAGACAGGGCCGAAGAGACCCAGTACTTC. Translating gives CATSRDRAEETQYF. Full variable domain (outside the CDR3, taken from reference TRBV15 and TRBJ2-5): DAMVIQNPRYQVTQFGKPVTLSCSQTLNHNVMYWYQQKSSQAPKLLFHYYDKDFNNEADTPDNFQSRRPNTSFCFLDIRSPGLGDTAMYLCATSRDRAEETQYFGPGTRLLVL.

This chain joins TRBV9 and TRBJ1-1; D is unclear. The CDR3 extends over 13 amino acids. Germline CDR1 reads SGDLS; CDR2 reads YYNGEE. V was pared by 0 bases and J by 5 bases, with 8 bases between. The CDR3 DNA sequence: TGTGCCAGCAGCGTAGGAGTCGGGACTGAAGCTTTCTTT. Protein product: CASSVGVGTEAFF.

The chain is built from TRBV7-9 and TRBJ2-7; no reliable D call. Germline values: CDR1 SEHNR, CDR2 FQNEAQ (reference sequence). There are 14 residues in the CDR3. V was shortened by 0 bases and J by 0 bases, with 6 bases between the two germline ends. CDR3 nucleotide sequence: TGTGCCAGCAGCTTAGCTCTGGTCTCCTACGAGCAGTACTTC. Residues: CASSLALVSYEQYF.

This clonotype was counted ten times or more. Written as DNA, the CDR3 is TGTGCCAGCAGTAACCTCCCCTACAATGAGCAGTTCTTC. Its translation is CASSNLPYNEQFF. This chain joins TRBV2 and TRBJ2-1; D is unresolved. The V gene's germline CDR1 is SNHLY and CDR2 FYNNEI. The CDR3 sequence is 13 residues long. The V gene lost 5 bases and the J gene lost 2 bases, with 7 bases spanning the gap.

This clonotype occurred a few times. J is TRBJ1-2 and V is TRBV30, with TRBD1 as a possible D gene (5 bases). Trimming shortened V by 3 bases and J by 6 bases, and 5 bases separated the two germline ends. CDR1 is GTSNPN, CDR2 SVGIG, per germline (reference sequence). There are 10 residues in the CDR3. The chain's CDR3 is CAWRGDGYTF. The DNA of the CDR3 is TGTGCCTGGAGGGGGGATGGCTACACCTTC. The complete variable domain, with remaining parts taken from reference TRBV30 and TRBJ1-2, reads SQTIHQWPATLVQPVGSPLSLECTVEGTSNPNLYWYRQAAGRGLQLLFYSVGIGQISSEVPQNLSASRPQDRQFILSSKKLLLSDSGFYLCAWRGDGYTFGSGTRLTVV.

Comment on this clonotype: Being one base from a much bigger clone, this may be a read error. The chain employs TRBV7-9 and TRBJ2-4; TRBD2 agrees at 10 bases. The CDR3 spans 14 residues. Germline assignment: CDR1 SEHNR and CDR2 FQNEAQ (reference sequence). CDR3 region: CASSPTSGINTQYF. CDR3 DNA sequence: TGTGCCAGCAGCCCCACTAGCGGGATTAACACTCAGTACTTC. Combining the CDR3 with reference TRBV7-9 and TRBJ2-4 gives the whole variable domain DTGVSQNPRHKITKRGQNVTFRCDPISEHNRLYWYRQTLGQGPEFLTYFQNEAQLEKSRLLSDRFSAERPKGSFSTLEIQRTEQGDSAMYLCASSPTSGINTQYFGAGTRLSVL.

The chain employs TRBV6-1 and TRBJ2-1, with D possibly matching TRBD2 (5 bases). The CDR3 loop spans 16 amino acids. The germline V gene has CDR1 MNHNS and CDR2 SASEGT. Trimming pared 1 base from V and 1 base from J, leaving 11 bases between. The CDR3 DNA sequence: TGTGCCAGCAGTGAAGGAGGAGGAGTATCCTACAATGAGCAGTTCTTC. Encoded protein: CASSEGGGVSYNEQFF.

This clonotype has a count of ten or more. The J gene is TRBJ2-1, the V gene TRBV20-1, with 12 bases aligning to TRBD2. This CDR3 comprises 14 residues. Germline CDR1 is DFQATT and CDR2 is SNEGSKA (reference sequence). V lost 6 bases and J lost 6; bases outside the gene matches: 6. This chain's CDR3 is CSAPWGLAGNEQFF. The CDR3 DNA reads as TGCAGTGCGCCCTGGGGACTAGCGGGCAATGAGCAGTTCTTC.

This clonotype has at least ten counts. CDR3 loop: CASRLQGSSYNEQFF. The CDR3 nucleotides read TGTGCCAGCAGGCTACAGGGGAGCTCCTACAATGAGCAGTTCTTC. The gene calls are TRBV6-1 and TRBJ2-1; TRBD1 agrees at 7 bases. Germline-derived CDR1 and CDR2 are MNHNS and SASEGT. The CDR3 is made up of 15 amino acids. V gave up 6 bases and J gave up 0 bases; unmatched junction bases: 5.

This clonotype occurred a few times. The V and J genes are TRBV24-1 and TRBJ2-2, with TRBD2 as a possible D gene (6 bases). V lost 3 bases and J 5 bases, leaving 12 bases between the germline ends. The CDR3 loop spans 15 amino acids. Looked up from germline, CDR1 is KGHDR and CDR2 is SFDVKD. Here the CDR3 DNA reads TGTGCCACCAGTGATGGGGGGAAGGGGACCGGGGAGCTGTTTTTT. Residues: CATSDGGKGTGELFF.

In its sample, this clonotype was seen many times. The chain links TRBV10-2 to TRBJ1-5; 7 bases match TRBD1. Germline V gene data show CDR1 as WSHSY and CDR2 as SAAADI. The CDR3 extends over 14 amino acids. Trimming took 0 bases from V and 8 from J; bases not matched to a gene: 4. This chain's CDR3 is CASSESGRGEPQHF. The CDR3 DNA is TGCGCCAGCAGTGAGTCGGGCAGGGGGGAGCCCCAGCATTTT.

The chain uses TRBV5-1 and TRBJ2-5, with TRBD2 as a possible D gene (6 bases). This CDR3 contains 19 residues. The V gene's germline CDR1 is SGHRS and CDR2 YFSETQ. V was pared by 2 bases and J by 1 base, with 24 bases between. For the CDR3, the DNA is TGCGCCAGCAGCTTTGCCAAACTGGCCGGGGGTAGTATCCAAGAGACCCAGTACTTC. It translates to CASSFAKLAGGSIQETQYF.

This clonotype was found many times. The gene calls are TRBV2 and TRBJ1-4, with TRBD1 matching over 7 bases. Germline values: CDR1 SNHLY, CDR2 FYNNEI. The CDR3 contains 14 residues. V trimming: 1 base; J trimming: 6 bases; junction bases outside the gene matches: 2. The CDR3 DNA is TGTGCCAGCAGTGAAGAGGGGGCCGATGAAAAACTGTTTTTT. Translating it yields CASSEEGADEKLFF. The variable domain in full, completed from reference TRBV2 and TRBJ1-4, reads EPEVTQTPSHQVTQMGQEVILRCVPISNHLYFYWYRQILGQKVEFLVSFYNNEISEKSEIFDDQFSVERPDGSNFTLKIRSTKLEDSAMYFCASSEEGADEKLFFGSGTQLSVL.

This clonotype was seen a handful of times. The rearrangement links TRBV19 to TRBJ2-2, with 10 positions matching TRBD2. This CDR3 contains 17 residues. Trimming removed 2 bases from V and 1 base from J; junction bases left unmatched: 4. Looked up from germline, CDR1 is LNHDA and CDR2 is SQIVND (reference sequence). The CDR3 reads CASSIWRTSGNTGELFF. The DNA of the CDR3 is TGTGCCAGTAGTATATGGAGGACTAGCGGGAACACCGGGGAGCTGTTTTTT.

This clonotype was counted at least ten times. The rearrangement uses TRBV3-1 and TRBJ2-2, with 7 bases fitting TRBD1. The CDR3 sequence is 15 residues long. J was trimmed by 1 base and V by 2 bases; bases with no gene match: 1. Germline loops: CDR1 LGHDT, CDR2 YNNKEL (reference sequence). The CDR3 DNA follows: TGTGCCAGCAGCCAACAGGGGGTGAACACCGGGGAGCTGTTTTTT. Translating gives CASSQQGVNTGELFF.

The table lists this clonotype with many counts. The chain couples TRBV6-1 to TRBJ1-2; TRBD1 might be the D (5 bases). The ends were cut back, 5 bases at V and 6 bases at J, with 10 bases in the middle. This CDR3 spans 12 amino acids. Germline loops: CDR1 MNHNS, CDR2 SASEGT. The CDR3 region is CASSIGTDGYTF. The CDR3 nucleotides are TGTGCCAGCAGTATCGGGACGGATGGCTACACCTTC.

This clonotype occurred a few times. A read error may be the cause here, since a much bigger clone is one base away. CDR3 sequence: CSATLKGYEQYF. The CDR3 DNA sequence: TGCAGTGCTACCCTCAAGGGCTACGAGCAGTACTTC. The chain links TRBV20-1 to TRBJ2-7; D not resolved. This CDR3 is 12 amino acids long. V shed 4 bases and J shed 3 bases, with 10 bases lying between them. Germline V gives CDR1 DFQATT, CDR2 SNEGSKA (reference sequence).

The V gene is TRBV2, the J gene TRBJ2-1; perhaps D is TRBD1 or TRBD2 (5 bases each). Germline V gives CDR1 SNHLY, CDR2 FYNNEI. The CDR3 covers 15 residues. The germline V and J ends were trimmed by 6 bases and 0 bases, with 12 bases remaining between them. CDR3 sequence reads: CASRAGTLSYNEQFF. The CDR3 nucleotides are TGTGCCAGCAGGGCCGGGACCCTCTCCTACAATGAGCAGTTCTTC.

The chain joins TRBV19 to TRBJ1-1; D remains ambiguous. Trimming left V 1 base short and J 6 bases short, with 9 bases between. The CDR3 length is 13 residues. Germline CDR1 reads LNHDA; CDR2 reads SQIVND (reference sequence). The CDR3 spells CASSIAVGAEAFF. The CDR3 DNA reads as TGTGCCAGTAGTATAGCCGTTGGCGCTGAAGCTTTCTTT.